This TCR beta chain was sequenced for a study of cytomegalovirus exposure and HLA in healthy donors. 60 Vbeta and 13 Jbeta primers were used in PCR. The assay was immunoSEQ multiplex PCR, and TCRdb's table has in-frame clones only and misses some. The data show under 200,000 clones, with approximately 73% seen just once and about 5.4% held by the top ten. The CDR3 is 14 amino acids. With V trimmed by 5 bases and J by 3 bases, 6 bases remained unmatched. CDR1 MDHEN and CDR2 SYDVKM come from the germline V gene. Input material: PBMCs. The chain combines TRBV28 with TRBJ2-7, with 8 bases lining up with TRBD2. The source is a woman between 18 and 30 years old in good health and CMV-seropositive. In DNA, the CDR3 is TGTGCCAGCAGTCCGGGGGGGACGGACTACGAGCAGTACTTC. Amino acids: CASSPGGTDYEQYF.